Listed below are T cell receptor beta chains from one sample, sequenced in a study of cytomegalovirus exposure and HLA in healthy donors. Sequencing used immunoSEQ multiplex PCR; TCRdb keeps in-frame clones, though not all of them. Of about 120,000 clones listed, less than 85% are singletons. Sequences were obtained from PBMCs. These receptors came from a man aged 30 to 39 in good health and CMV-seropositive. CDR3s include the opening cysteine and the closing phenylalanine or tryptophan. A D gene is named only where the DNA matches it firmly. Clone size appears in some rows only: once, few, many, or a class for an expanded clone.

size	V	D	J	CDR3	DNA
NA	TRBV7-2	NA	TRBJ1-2	CASSLESSGSFRGYTF	TGTGCCAGCAGCTTAGAAAGTTCCGGGTCCTTTCGCGGCTACACCTTC
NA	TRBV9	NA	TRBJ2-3	CASSVKLHQDTQYF	TGTGCCAGCAGCGTAAAGCTCCATCAAGATACGCAGTATTTT
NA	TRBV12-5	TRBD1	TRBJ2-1	CASGFDRGAYNEQFF	TGTGCTAGTGGTTTTGACAGGGGGGCCTACAATGAGCAGTTCTTC
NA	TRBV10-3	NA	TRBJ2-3	CAISESRASDTGAQYF	TGTGCCATCAGTGAGTCGAGGGCTAGCGATACGGGTGCGCAGTATTTT
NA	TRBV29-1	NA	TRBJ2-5	CSVGGLGETQYF	TGCAGCGTTGGAGGCTTGGGTGAGACCCAGTACTTC
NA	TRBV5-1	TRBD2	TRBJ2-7	CASSPGTSAREEQYF	TGCGCCAGCAGCCCTGGGACTAGCGCTAGAGAGGAGCAGTACTTC
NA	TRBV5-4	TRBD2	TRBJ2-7	CASSLAVQRGTYEQYF	TGTGCCAGCAGCTTGGCCGTCCAGCGGGGAACCTACGAGCAGTACTTC
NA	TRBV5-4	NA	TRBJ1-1	CASSLGQGPEAFF	TGTGCCAGCAGCTTGGGGCAGGGGCCTGAAGCTTTCTTT
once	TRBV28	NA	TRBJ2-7	CASSFSLQGLSYEQYF	TGTGCCAGCAGTTTCAGCCTTCAGGGGCTTTCCTACGAGCAGTACTTC
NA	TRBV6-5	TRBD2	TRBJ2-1	CASSYSAGGLNEQFF	TGTGCCAGCAGTTACTCGGCGGGGGGGCTCAATGAGCAGTTCTTC
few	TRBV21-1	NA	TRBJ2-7	CANASMGRGLYEQYF	TGTGCCAACGCATCGATGGGCAGGGGGCTCTACGAGCAGTACTTC
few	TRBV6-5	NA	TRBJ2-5	CASSYYPGPPETQYF	TGTGCCAGCAGTTACTACCCAGGGCCCCCAGAGACCCAGTACTTC
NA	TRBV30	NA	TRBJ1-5	CAWSPGGAGQPQHF	TGTGCCTGGAGTCCGGGGGGGGCGGGGCAGCCCCAGCATTTT
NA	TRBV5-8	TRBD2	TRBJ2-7	CASSARLAAPYEQYF	TGTGCCAGCAGCGCCCGACTAGCGGCCCCCTACGAGCAGTACTTC
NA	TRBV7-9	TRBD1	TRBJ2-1	CASSLGDRDYNEQFF	TGTGCCAGCAGCTTAGGAGACAGGGATTACAATGAGCAGTTCTTC
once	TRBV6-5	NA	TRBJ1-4	CASSEQPTNEKLFF	TGTGCCAGCAGTGAACAGCCAACTAATGAAAAACTGTTTTTT
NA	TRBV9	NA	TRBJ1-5	CASSPRGGQPQHF	TGTGCCAGCAGCCCACGGGGGGGTCAGCCCCAGCATTTT
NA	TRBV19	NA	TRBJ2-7	CATGDMMSYEQYF	TGTGCAACCGGGGACATGATGTCCTACGAGCAGTACTTC
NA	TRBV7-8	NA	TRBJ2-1	CASSLGSRRLSLYNEQFF	TGTGCCAGCAGCTTAGGTTCGCGGAGGCTATCCCTTTACAATGAGCAGTTCTTC
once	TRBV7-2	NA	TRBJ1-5	CASSLQGAGNQPQHF	TGTGCCAGCAGCTTACAAGGGGCAGGTAATCAGCCCCAGCATTTT
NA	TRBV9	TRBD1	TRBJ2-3	CASSEGTGADTDTQYF	TGTGCCAGCAGCGAGGGGACAGGGGCCGACACAGATACGCAGTATTTT
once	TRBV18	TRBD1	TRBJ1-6	CASSQGQGVDNSPLHF	TGTGCCAGCTCTCAGGGACAGGGGGTTGATAATTCACCCCTCCACTTT
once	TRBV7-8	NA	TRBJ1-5	CASSSRPTDFNQPQHF	TGTGCCAGCAGCTCCCGGCCGACAGACTTCAATCAGCCCCAGCATTTT
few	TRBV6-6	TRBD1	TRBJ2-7	CASSYGGQMTSYEQYF	TGTGCCAGCAGTTACGGGGGACAGATGACCTCCTACGAGCAGTACTTC
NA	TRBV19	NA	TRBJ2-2	CASSIARRRNTGELFF	TGTGCCAGTAGTATAGCTCGGCGGAGGAACACCGGGGAGCTGTTTTTT
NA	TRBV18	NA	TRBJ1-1	CASSPGGRTNTEAFF	TGTGCCAGCTCACCGGGGGGGAGGACAAACACTGAAGCTTTCTTT
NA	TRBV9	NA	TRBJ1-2	CASSGSGQYSLNYGYTF	TGTGCCAGCAGCGGGTCTGGACAGTACTCGTTAAACTATGGCTACACCTTC
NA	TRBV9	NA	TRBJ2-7	CASSVGGGTHEQYF	TGTGCCAGCAGCGTAGGAGGGGGTACCCACGAGCAGTACTTC
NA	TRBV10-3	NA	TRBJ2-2	CAISEQEMTGELFF	TGTGCCATCAGTGAGCAGGAAATGACCGGGGAGCTGTTTTTT
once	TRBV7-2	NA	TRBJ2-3	CASSLVFRDTQYF	TGTGCCAGCAGCTTAGTCTTCCGGGATACGCAGTATTTT
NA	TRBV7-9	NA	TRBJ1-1	CASSSSPGGMNTEAFF	TGTGCCAGCAGCTCATCCCCCGGGGGGATGAACACTGAAGCTTTCTTT
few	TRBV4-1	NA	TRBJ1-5	CASSQERGRNQPQHF	TGCGCCAGCAGCCAAGAAAGGGGTAGGAATCAGCCCCAGCATTTT
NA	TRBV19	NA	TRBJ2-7	CATDRYYEQYF	TGTGCTACCGACAGGTACTACGAGCAGTACTTC